The 22 T cell receptor beta chains below all came from one sample that was sequenced in a study of cytomegalovirus exposure and HLA in healthy donors. Assay used: immunoSEQ multiplex PCR; TCRdb lists only in-frame clones, some missing. This table has fewer than 200,000 clones, about 83% appearing once. Sequenced input: PBMCs. These receptors were obtained from a woman aged 25 to 39 in good health and CMV-seronegative.

This clone was counted between two and nine times. The chain recombines TRBV29-1 with TRBJ1-1; 7 nucleotides line up with TRBD1. The germline V gene has CDR1 SQVTM and CDR2 ANQGSEA. The CDR3 contains 13 residues. V dropped 3 bases and J dropped 4; count of bases not matched to a gene: 5. The CDR3 DNA reads as TGCAGCGTTGATAGGGGGCTGGGCACTGAAGCTTTCTTT. It translates to CSVDRGLGTEAFF.

The V and J genes are TRBV5-4 and TRBJ2-7, with TRBD1 matching 9 bases. The CDR3 length is 14 residues. The germline V gene has CDR1 SGHNT and CDR2 YYREEE (reference sequence). With 6 bases clipped from V and 2 bases from J, the junction kept 6 bases outside the gene matches. CDR3 residues: CASKVDRGTYEQYF. CDR3 DNA: TGTGCCAGCAAGGTGGACAGGGGTACCTACGAGCAGTACTTC.

The rearrangement uses TRBV28 and TRBJ2-7; 8 positions agree with TRBD2. Germline CDR1 and CDR2: MDHEN and SYDVKM. This CDR3 has 16 amino acids. V shed 6 bases, J shed 4 bases, and the junction held 14 bases outside the gene matches. The CDR3, as DNA: TGTGCCAGCAGGCCAACCGGGACTAGTGCCGGTTACGAGCAGTACTTC. As protein: CASRPTGTSAGYEQYF.

This chain links TRBV9 with TRBJ2-1; D uncertain. Trimming removed 3 bases at V and 0 bases at J, with 16 bases between. The CDR3 spans 17 residues. Germline values: CDR1 SGDLS, CDR2 YYNGEE. The CDR3 sequence: CASSDPKLRSSYNEQFF. The CDR3 DNA reads TGTGCCAGCAGCGACCCGAAACTCCGAAGCTCCTACAATGAGCAGTTCTTC. Drawing the rest from reference TRBV9 and TRBJ2-1, the complete variable domain is DSGVTQTPKHLITATGQRVTLRCSPRSGDLSVYWYQQSLDQGLQFLIQYYNGEERAKGNILERFSAQQFPDLHSELNLSSLELGDSALYFCASSDPKLRSSYNEQFFGPGTRLTVL.

The gene calls are TRBV19 and TRBJ2-7; 11 bases are a match to TRBD1. Germline V gives CDR1 LNHDA, CDR2 SQIVND (reference sequence). The CDR3 has 14 amino acids. With 6 bases clipped from V and 1 base from J, the junction kept 2 bases outside the gene matches. Written as DNA, the CDR3 is TGTGCCAGTAGGGACAGGGGGCGATCCTACGAGCAGTACTTC. This gives the protein CASRDRGRSYEQYF.

The chain links TRBV6-5 to TRBJ1-1; D not resolved. The V end lost 7 bases, the J end lost 6 bases, and 12 bases lay between the germline ends. Germline V gene data show CDR1 as MNHEY and CDR2 as SVGAGI. The CDR3 consists of 12 residues. CDR3 region: CASTHGGAEAFF. The CDR3 bases are TGTGCCAGCACTCACGGAGGAGCTGAAGCTTTCTTT.

In regard to this clone: Only one base separates this from a far larger clonotype, so it likely reflects a read error. The V gene is TRBV2, the J gene TRBJ2-3; 15 positions agree with TRBD2. V lost 4 bases to trimming and J lost 4 bases; unmatched junction nucleotides: 0. Germline CDR1 and CDR2: SNHLY and FYNNEI. The CDR3 has 15 residues. The CDR3 nucleotides read TGTGCCAGCAGTGGGACTAGCGGGGGGGCAGATACGCAGTATTTT. Encoded protein: CASSGTSGGADTQYF.

This chain links TRBV29-1 with TRBJ1-2; no reliable D call. CDR3 size: 13 residues. V shed 4 bases and J shed 5 bases, with 14 bases lying between them. CDR1 is SQVTM and CDR2 is ANQGSEA in the germline V gene. The CDR3 DNA is TGCAGCGTTGGGGCAGCGGCGGGGTATGGCTACACCTTC. Residues: CSVGAAAGYGYTF.

The chain couples TRBV7-9 to TRBJ1-2; D uncertain. Germline loops: CDR1 SEHNR, CDR2 FQNEAQ (reference sequence). This CDR3 spans 14 amino acids. Trimming removed 4 bases at V and 4 bases at J, with 13 bases between. The CDR3 region is CASSSGNEFYGYTF. CDR3 coding DNA: TGTGCCAGCAGCTCGGGGAACGAGTTCTATGGCTACACCTTC.

V is TRBV6-1 and J is TRBJ1-2; possible D gene TRBD1, 5 bases. Trimming removed 2 bases at V and 4 bases at J, with 11 bases between. The germline CDR1 and CDR2 sequences are MNHNS and SASEGT. The CDR3 sequence is 14 residues long. This CDR3 is CASSESGLLYGYTF. CDR3 coding DNA: TGTGCCAGCAGTGAATCGGGACTACTCTATGGCTACACCTTC.

V is TRBV10-1 and J is TRBJ2-2; 9 bases map to TRBD2. The CDR3 spans 14 residues. The germline CDR1 and CDR2 sequences are WNHNN and SYGVQD (reference sequence). V lost 7 bases and J lost 7; bases outside the gene matches: 7. CDR3 sequence: CASKAGGPHGELFF. In DNA, the CDR3 is TGCGCCAGCAAGGCGGGGGGGCCTCACGGGGAGCTGTTTTTT.

V is TRBV27 and J is TRBJ1-6, with 7 bases lining up with TRBD1. With V trimmed by 6 bases and J by 7 bases, 9 bases remained unmatched. This CDR3 has 15 amino acids. In germline, CDR1 is MNHEY, CDR2 SMNVEV (reference sequence). DNA of the CDR3: TGTGCCAGCAGGACCACGACAGGGTTAAATTCACCCCTCCACTTT. Amino acids: CASRTTTGLNSPLHF.

CDR3 residues: CASNKVGGLAGTGELFF. Here the CDR3 DNA reads TGTGCCAGCAACAAAGTCGGGGGACTAGCAGGAACCGGGGAGCTGTTTTTT. This chain joins TRBV7-9 and TRBJ2-2; TRBD2 matches 9 bases. Germline V lookup: CDR1 SEHNR, CDR2 FQNEAQ (reference sequence). Trimming at V came to 7 bases and at J to 5 bases, leaving 14 bases not matched to a gene. This CDR3 comprises 17 residues.

The chain has TRBV11-3 and TRBJ1-1, with D uncertain. Germline V gene sequence: CDR1 SGHNT, CDR2 YENEEA. Trimming shortened V by 5 bases and J by 2 bases, and 9 bases separated the two germline ends. The CDR3 has 13 amino acids. In DNA form, the CDR3 reads TGTGCCAGCAGCCTCGGACTTAACACTGAAGCTTTCTTT. The encoded protein is CASSLGLNTEAFF.

The chain joins TRBV7-9 to TRBJ1-2; D not certain. The CDR3 runs to 14 residues. Germline lookup yields CDR1 SEHNR and CDR2 FQNEAQ (reference sequence). V was trimmed by 2 bases and J by 4 bases, leaving 11 bases between them. CDR3 region: CASSLMLGLYGYTF. CDR3 DNA: TGTGCCAGCAGCTTAATGCTTGGGCTCTATGGCTACACCTTC.

The chain joins TRBV4-1 to TRBJ1-2, with 9 bases matching TRBD1. Germline trimming cut 1 base from V and 5 bases from J; bases unmatched to any gene: 8. There are 16 residues in the CDR3. Germline assignment: CDR1 MGHRA and CDR2 YSYEKL. The CDR3 spells CASSQVAGTGKYGYTF. In DNA form, the CDR3 reads TGCGCCAGCAGCCAAGTTGCCGGGACAGGGAAATATGGCTACACCTTC.

CDR3 sequence reads: CASSFRTGGKNSPLHF. The CDR3, as DNA: TGTGCCAGCAGCTTTCGGACAGGGGGGAAAAATTCACCCCTCCACTTT. V usage is TRBV5-8 and J usage is TRBJ1-6, with 10 positions matching TRBD1. The CDR3 extends over 16 amino acids. Germline V gene sequence: CDR1 SGHTS, CDR2 YDEGEE. V lost 2 bases to trimming and J lost 7 bases; unmatched junction nucleotides: 6.

The V and J genes are TRBV4-3 and TRBJ1-2, with TRBD1 matching 10 bases. Germline V CDR1 and CDR2: LGHNA, YSLEER. The length of the CDR3 is 14 residues. Unmatched junction bases numbered 4, after V lost 6 bases and J lost 3 bases. The CDR3 spells CASRSGTGDYGYTF. The DNA of the CDR3 is TGCGCCAGCAGATCCGGGACAGGGGACTATGGCTACACCTTC.

The rearrangement links TRBV5-1 to TRBJ1-2, with 8 bases that match TRBD1. CDR1 is SGHRS, CDR2 YFSETQ, per germline. This CDR3 region has 14 residues. V gave up 5 bases and J gave up 7 bases; unmatched junction bases: 10. The CDR3 is CASRPTGEETGYTF. In DNA form, the CDR3 reads TGCGCCAGCAGACCGACAGGGGAGGAAACTGGCTACACCTTC.

The V gene is TRBV6-1, the J gene TRBJ2-1, with TRBD2 matching 13 bases. The CDR3 has 18 residues. V shed 4 bases and J 2 bases; nucleotides not matched to a gene: 8. From germline, CDR1 is MNHNS and CDR2 SASEGT. The CDR3 reads CASSVLAGGSTTYNEQFF. The CDR3 DNA reads as TGTGCCAGCAGTGTACTAGCGGGGGGGTCTACAACCTACAATGAGCAGTTCTTC.

This rearrangement joins TRBV6-5 to TRBJ2-2, with D hard to call. This CDR3 contains 13 residues. The V gene lost 0 bases and the J gene lost 4 bases, with 3 bases spanning the gap. Germline lookup yields CDR1 MNHEY and CDR2 SVGAGI. The CDR3 coding sequence is TGTGCCAGCAGTTACTCGCGCACCGGGGAGCTGTTTTTT. This codes for CASSYSRTGELFF.

This sequence joins TRBV27 and TRBJ1-6, with a tentative D call TRBD1 (5 bases). V was shortened by 3 bases and J by 0 bases, with 12 bases between the two germline ends. This CDR3 is 17 amino acids long. Looked up from germline, CDR1 is MNHEY and CDR2 is SMNVEV (reference sequence). The CDR3 sequence: CASSFLGASSYNSPLHF. The CDR3 bases are TGTGCCAGCAGTTTTTTAGGGGCGAGCTCCTATAATTCACCCCTCCACTTT.